The rows below give T cell receptor beta chains drawn from one sample of a study of blood T cell repertoires in COVID-19. Some clones are missing from TCRdb's copy, which holds only in-frame ones; the method was immunoSEQ multiplex PCR. The repertoire holds 86,000 or so clones, roughly three quarters seen once, with about 11% in the top ten. Sequencing was done on a sample of peripheral blood. The receptors shown here come from a man between 65 and 80 years old with acute or convalescent COVID-19. CDR3s include the opening cysteine and the closing phenylalanine or tryptophan. A D gene is named only where the DNA matches it firmly. Rows may omit the clone size; those that give it use once, few, many or a size class.

CSVGTGVYGYTF TGCAGCGTCGGGACAGGGGTTTATGGCTACACCTTC TRBJ1-2 TRBD1 TRBV29-1 NA
CASSNPLWQYSNQPQHF TGTGCCAGTAGTAACCCCCTGTGGCAGTATAGCAATCAGCCCCAGCATTTT TRBJ1-5 NA TRBV19 NA
CASSVDYFDEQYF TGTGCCAGCAGCGTAGACTACTTTGACGAGCAGTACTTC TRBJ2-7 NA TRBV9 NA
CASSKASGITDTQYF TGTGCCAGTAGTAAGGCTAGCGGGATCACAGATACGCAGTATTTT TRBJ2-3 TRBD2 TRBV19 NA
CASRPDSSDNEKLFF TGCGCCAGCAGGCCCGACAGTAGTGATAATGAAAAACTGTTTTTT TRBJ1-4 NA TRBV5-1 NA
CASSQAGTGGSPGNQPQHF TGCGCCAGCAGCCAGGCCGGGACAGGGGGCTCCCCAGGCAATCAGCCCCAGCATTTT TRBJ1-5 TRBD1 TRBV4-1 NA
CASSPGQVKNTEAFF TGTGCCAGCAGCCCAGGACAGGTAAAGAACACTGAAGCTTTCTTT TRBJ1-1 TRBD1 TRBV7-9 few
CASSFTGYEQYF TGTGCCAGCAGCTTCACAGGATACGAGCAGTACTTC TRBJ2-7 NA TRBV7-2 few
CASSEGRPQETQYF TGTGCCAGCTCCGAGGGCCGGCCCCAAGAGACCCAGTACTTC TRBJ2-5 NA TRBV2 once
CASSSRRGNSGNTIYF TGTGCCAGCAGCTCCCGCCGGGGTAACTCTGGAAACACCATATATTTT TRBJ1-3 NA TRBV7-6 once
CASSLDPQGAGYGYTF TGTGCCAGCAGCTTGGACCCACAGGGGGCGGGGTATGGCTACACCTTC TRBJ1-2 TRBD1 TRBV5-4 NA
CASSIRQASSYNSPLHF TGTGCCAGCAGTATCAGACAGGCCAGCTCCTATAATTCACCCCTCCACTTT TRBJ1-6 NA TRBV27 NA
CASSPGRGIYEQYF TGTGCCAGCAGCCCCGGGAGAGGGATCTACGAGCAGTACTTC TRBJ2-7 NA TRBV3-1/TRBV3-2 NA
CASSYPGTHYGYTF TGTGCCAGCAGTTACCCCGGGACACACTATGGCTACACCTTC TRBJ1-2 NA TRBV28 NA
CASSPPAGGPEKLFF TGTGCCAGCAGCCCCCCGGCCGGCGGGCCTGAAAAACTGTTTTTT TRBJ1-4 NA TRBV9 NA
CASSPRTGGTQYF TGTGCCAGCAGCCCTAGGACAGGGGGGACCCAGTACTTC TRBJ2-5 TRBD1 TRBV5-4 NA
CASSLAFGSNYGYTF TGTGCCAGCAGCTTAGCCTTCGGGAGCAACTATGGCTACACCTTC TRBJ1-2 NA TRBV11-2 once
CSVERGGRETQYF TGCAGCGTCGAGCGGGGGGGCCGGGAGACCCAGTACTTC TRBJ2-5 TRBD2 TRBV29-1 NA
CASTNSQGARNEQFF TGTGCCAGCACTAACAGCCAGGGGGCGCGGAATGAGCAGTTCTTC TRBJ2-1 TRBD1 TRBV28 NA
CASSRTSGGIQETQYF TGCGCCAGCAGCAGGACTAGCGGGGGGATCCAAGAGACCCAGTACTTC TRBJ2-5 TRBD2 TRBV4-1 NA
CASTGRSYGYTF TGTGCCAGCACCGGAAGGAGCTATGGCTACACCTTC TRBJ1-2 NA TRBV12-3/TRBV12-4 NA
CASSSTGQGYTF TGTGCCAGCAGCTCGACAGGGCAGGGCTACACCTTC TRBJ1-2 TRBD1 TRBV7-8 NA
CASSQAGVVHEQFF TGCGCCAGCAGCCAGGCGGGGGTAGTCCATGAGCAGTTCTTC TRBJ2-1 TRBD2 TRBV10-2 NA
CASSQLRGGQPQHF TGTGCCAGCAGCCAACTTAGGGGGGGGCAGCCCCAGCATTTT TRBJ1-5 NA TRBV3-1/TRBV3-2 NA
CASSIQGWGTDTQYF TGTGCCAGTAGTATACAGGGATGGGGCACAGATACGCAGTATTTT TRBJ2-3 NA TRBV19 NA
CASSRDRGVYEQYF TGTGCCAGCAGCCGGGACAGGGGGGTCTACGAGCAGTACTTC TRBJ2-7 TRBD1 TRBV7-2 once